This T cell receptor beta chain derives from a study of blood T cells in healthy people across ages. The use of a sample-barcoded 5' primer and a J-beta primer mix characterized a second PCR of about 6 to 11 cycles. Each TCR beta cDNA got a 12-nucleotide random molecular identifier. MiXCR, run by TCRdb on the 5' RACE reads, gives a single entry per CDR3 protein. The sample lists around 900,000 distinct CDR3 sequences, roughly 47% occurring once. Germline CDR1 is LGHNA and CDR2 is YSLEER. This CDR3 is built from 13 residues. Study-level results: Naive CD4+ cell counts and diversity both ran higher in long-lived than in aged donors. Per million T cells, TCR beta diversity dropped about linearly as age rose. Possibly confounding the expanded clonotype changes was the fact that donor CMV status was unknown.

In regard to this clonotype: Its antigen is undetermined. A read error is possible here, since a much larger clone lies one base away.

The TCR sequence derives from a woman in her fifties or sixties in good health. The V and J genes are TRBV4-3 and TRBJ2-7; D gene unclear. The DNA end favors TRBJ2-5, so the J call may be wrong. The sequencing sample was made of blood. Written as DNA, the CDR3 is TGCGCCAGCGGCCAAACCACAGTAGAGACCCAGTACTTC. Its protein product is CASGQTTVETQYF.